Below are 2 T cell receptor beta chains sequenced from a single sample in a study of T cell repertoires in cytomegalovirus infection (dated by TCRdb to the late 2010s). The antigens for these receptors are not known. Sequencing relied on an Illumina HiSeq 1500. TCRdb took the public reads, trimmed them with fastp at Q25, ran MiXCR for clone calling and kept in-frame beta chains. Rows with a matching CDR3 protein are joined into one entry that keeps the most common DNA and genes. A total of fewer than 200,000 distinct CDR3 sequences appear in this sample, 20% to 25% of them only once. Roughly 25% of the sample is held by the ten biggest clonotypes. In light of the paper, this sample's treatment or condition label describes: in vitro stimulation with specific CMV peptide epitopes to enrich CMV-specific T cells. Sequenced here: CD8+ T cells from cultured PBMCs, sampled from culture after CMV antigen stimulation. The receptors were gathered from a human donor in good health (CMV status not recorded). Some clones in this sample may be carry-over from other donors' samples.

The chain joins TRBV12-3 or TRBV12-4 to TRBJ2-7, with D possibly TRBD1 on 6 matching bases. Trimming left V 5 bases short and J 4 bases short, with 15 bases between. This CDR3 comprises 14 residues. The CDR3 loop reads CASSVSGTLYEQYF. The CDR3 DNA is TGTGCCAGCAGTGTGTCCGGGACACTTTACGAGCAGTACTTC.

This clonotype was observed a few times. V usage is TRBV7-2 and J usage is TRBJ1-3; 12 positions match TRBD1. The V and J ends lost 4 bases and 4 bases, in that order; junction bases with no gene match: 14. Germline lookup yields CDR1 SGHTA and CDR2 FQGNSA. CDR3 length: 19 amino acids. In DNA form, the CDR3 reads TGTGCCAGCAGCTCAGACACACGGGGACAGGGGGCTTACGGAAACACCATATATTTT. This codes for CASSSDTRGQGAYGNTIYF.